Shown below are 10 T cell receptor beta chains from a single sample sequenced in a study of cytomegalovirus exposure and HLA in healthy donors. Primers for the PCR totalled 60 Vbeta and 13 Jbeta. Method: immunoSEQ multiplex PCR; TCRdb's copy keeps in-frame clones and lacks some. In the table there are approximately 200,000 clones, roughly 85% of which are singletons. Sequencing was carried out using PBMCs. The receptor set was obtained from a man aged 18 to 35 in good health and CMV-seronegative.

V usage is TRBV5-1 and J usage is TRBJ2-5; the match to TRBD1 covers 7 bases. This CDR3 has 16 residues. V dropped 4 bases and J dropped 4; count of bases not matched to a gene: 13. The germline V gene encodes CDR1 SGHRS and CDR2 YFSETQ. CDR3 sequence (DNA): TGCGCCAGCAGCGTCACCGGGACAGACACGACAGAGACCCAGTACTTC. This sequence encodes CASSVTGTDTTETQYF.

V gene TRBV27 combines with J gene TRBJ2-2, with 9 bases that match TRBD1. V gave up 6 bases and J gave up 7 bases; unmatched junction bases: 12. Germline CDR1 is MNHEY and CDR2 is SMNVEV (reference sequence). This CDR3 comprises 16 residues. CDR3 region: CASSSQGAGQDGELFF. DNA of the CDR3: TGTGCCAGCAGCTCACAGGGGGCGGGCCAGGACGGGGAGCTGTTTTTT.

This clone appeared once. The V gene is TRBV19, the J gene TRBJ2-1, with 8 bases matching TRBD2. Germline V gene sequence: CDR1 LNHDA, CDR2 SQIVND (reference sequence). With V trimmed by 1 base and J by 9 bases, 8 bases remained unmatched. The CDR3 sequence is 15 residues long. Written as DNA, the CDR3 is TGTGCCAGTAGTATAGGTGTCGGGAGCGGGGGTGAGCAGTTCTTC. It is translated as CASSIGVGSGGEQFF.

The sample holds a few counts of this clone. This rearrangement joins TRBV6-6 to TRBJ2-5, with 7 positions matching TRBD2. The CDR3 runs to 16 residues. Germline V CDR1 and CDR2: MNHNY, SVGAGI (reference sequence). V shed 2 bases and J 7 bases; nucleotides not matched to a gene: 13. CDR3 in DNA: TGTGCCAGCAGTTACGATTCGGGAGGCTCAGCTAGGACCCAGTACTTC. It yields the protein CASSYDSGGSARTQYF.

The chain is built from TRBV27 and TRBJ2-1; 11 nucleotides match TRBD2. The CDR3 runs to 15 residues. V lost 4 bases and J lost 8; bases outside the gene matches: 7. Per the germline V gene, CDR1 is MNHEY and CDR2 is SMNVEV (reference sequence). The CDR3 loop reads CASSSLAGGQHEQFF. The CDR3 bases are TGTGCCAGCAGTTCTTTAGCGGGGGGGCAGCATGAGCAGTTCTTC.

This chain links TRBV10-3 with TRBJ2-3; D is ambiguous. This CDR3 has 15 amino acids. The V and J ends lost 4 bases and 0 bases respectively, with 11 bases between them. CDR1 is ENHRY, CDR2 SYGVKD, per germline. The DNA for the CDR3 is TGTGCCATCAGTGGGCAGCGTACTAGCACAGATACGCAGTATTTT. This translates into CAISGQRTSTDTQYF.

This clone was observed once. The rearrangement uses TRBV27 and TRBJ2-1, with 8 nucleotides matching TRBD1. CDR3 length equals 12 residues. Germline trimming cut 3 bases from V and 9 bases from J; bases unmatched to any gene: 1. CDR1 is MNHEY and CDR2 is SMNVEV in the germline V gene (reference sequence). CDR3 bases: TGTGCCAGCAGTTTCACAGGGGGTGAGCAGTTCTTC. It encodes CASSFTGGEQFF.

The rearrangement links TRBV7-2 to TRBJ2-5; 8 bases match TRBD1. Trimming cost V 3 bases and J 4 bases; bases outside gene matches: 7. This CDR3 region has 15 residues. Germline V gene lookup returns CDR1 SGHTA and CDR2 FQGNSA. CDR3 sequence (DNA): TGTGCCAGCAGCTTCGGGACAGGAGGCGTAGAGACCCAGTACTTC. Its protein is CASSFGTGGVETQYF.

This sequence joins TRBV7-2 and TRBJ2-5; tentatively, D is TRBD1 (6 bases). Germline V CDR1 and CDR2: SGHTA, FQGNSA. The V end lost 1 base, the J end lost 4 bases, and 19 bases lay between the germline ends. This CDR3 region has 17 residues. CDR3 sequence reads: CASSLVEGHPMAETQYF. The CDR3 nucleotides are TGTGCCAGCAGCTTAGTTGAGGGACACCCCATGGCAGAGACCCAGTACTTC.

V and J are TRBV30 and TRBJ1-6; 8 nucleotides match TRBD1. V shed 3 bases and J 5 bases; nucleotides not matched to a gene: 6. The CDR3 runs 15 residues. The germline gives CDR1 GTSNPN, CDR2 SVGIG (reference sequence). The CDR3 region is CAWSLGTGHNSPLHF. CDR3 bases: TGTGCCTGGAGCCTGGGGACAGGCCATAATTCACCCCTCCACTTT.